This T cell receptor (beta chain) was sequenced in a study of blood T cells in healthy people across ages. Study-wide context: Researchers report that template switching captured about one barcoded beta molecule per two T cells. General study points: In older individuals, TCR beta diversity per million T cells was lower, falling roughly linearly with age. In the absence of known donor CMV status, changes in expanded clonotypes were possibly confounded.

A second about 6 to 11 cycle PCR used barcoded and J-beta primers. A template-switch adaptor containing 12 random nucleotides labeled each cDNA molecule. TCRdb processed the 5' RACE reads anew with MiXCR; each CDR3 protein has one entry. The data hold roughly 500,000 distinct CDR3 sequences, with roughly a quarter observed a single time. Regarding this clonotype: As yet, its antigen is unknown.

V lost 0 bases and J lost 2; bases outside the gene matches: 8. Germline lookup yields CDR1 SEHNR and CDR2 FQNEAQ (reference sequence). The CDR3 loop spans 18 amino acids. Sequencing was performed on blood. The chain combines TRBV7-9 with TRBJ2-1; 9 bases are a match to TRBD2. This TCR was sampled from a woman aged 70-85 years in good health. CDR3 DNA sequence: TGTGCCAGCAGCTTAGCGTTCGGAAGCGGGGGGACCTACAATGAGCAGTTCTTC. This codes for CASSLAFGSGGTYNEQFF.